Presented here are 15 T cell receptor beta chains from one specimen sequenced in a study of cytotoxic CD8 clonotypes in ibrutinib-treated CLL. Measured with immunoSEQ multiplex PCR; TCRdb has only the in-frame clones, and not every one. This sample has 50,000 to 65,000 clones, with 57% found just once. Material: PBMCs, obtained after 12 months of ibrutinib treatment. All receptors derive from a human donor with chronic lymphocytic leukemia.

This clone was picked up a small number of times. J is TRBJ2-1 and V is TRBV2; D is undetermined. Germline V gene data show CDR1 as SNHLY and CDR2 as FYNNEI. CDR3 size: 16 residues. V lost 3 bases and J lost 2, with 14 bases in between. CDR3: CASSDMVPEPYNEQFF. The CDR3 DNA sequence: TGTGCCAGCAGTGACATGGTGCCAGAACCCTACAATGAGCAGTTCTTC. Filled out from reference TRBV2 and TRBJ2-1, the complete variable domain reads EPEVTQTPSHQVTQMGQEVILRCVPISNHLYFYWYRQILGQKVEFLVSFYNNEISEKSEIFDDQFSVERPDGSNFTLKIRSTKLEDSAMYFCASSDMVPEPYNEQFFGPGTRLTVL.

The rearrangement joins TRBV28 to TRBJ1-1; TRBD1 might be the D (5 bases). This CDR3 is 12 amino acids long. Trimming took 5 bases from V and 7 from J, leaving 11 bases between them. CDR1 and CDR2 (germline): MDHEN, SYDVKM. The CDR3 is CASSPGRVEAFF. The CDR3 DNA reads TGTGCCAGCAGTCCGGGACGAGTTGAAGCTTTCTTT.

This clone has ten or more counts. The DNA of the CDR3 is TGTGCCAGCCGGGGGGACAGGGCAATGAACACTGAAGCTTTCTTT. Its translation: CASRGDRAMNTEAFF. The chain is built from TRBV6-5 and TRBJ1-1; 9 bases agree with TRBD1. The CDR3 contains 15 residues. Germline CDR1 reads MNHEY; CDR2 reads SVGAGI. The ends lost 8 bases at V and 0 bases at J; junction bases unmatched: 7.

This clone has only a few counts. The V call is TRBV7-2, the J call TRBJ2-3; D may be TRBD1 (5 bases). V was shortened by 6 bases and J by 2 bases, with 15 bases between the two germline ends. Germline V gene lookup returns CDR1 SGHTA and CDR2 FQGNSA. This CDR3 spans 15 amino acids. The CDR3 region has the DNA TGTGCCAGCAGAGCCGACAGAAGAGACACAGATACGCAGTATTTT. Protein: CASRADRRDTDTQYF.

The V and J genes are TRBV29-1 and TRBJ2-6; TRBD1 matches 8 bases. The CDR3 loop spans 17 amino acids. The J segment lost 0 bases and the V segment lost 4 bases, leaving 8 bases of the junction unmatched. In germline, CDR1 is SQVTM, CDR2 ANQGSEA. The CDR3 is CSVGSGQGSSGANVLTF. CDR3 in DNA: TGCAGCGTTGGATCCGGACAGGGCAGCTCTGGGGCCAACGTCCTGACTTTC. The full variable domain, with the rest looked up from reference TRBV29-1 and TRBJ2-6, is SAVISQKPSRDICQRGTSLTIQCQVDSQVTMMFWYRQQPGQSLTLIATANQGSEATYESGFVIDKFPISRPNLTFSTLTVSNMSPEDSSIYLCSVGSGQGSSGANVLTFGAGSRLTVL.

In its sample, this clone was seen many times. This sequence joins TRBV30 and TRBJ2-7, with 8 nucleotides matching TRBD1. The CDR3 contains 12 residues. From germline, CDR1 is GTSNPN and CDR2 SVGIG (reference sequence). The ends lost 5 bases at V and 4 bases at J; junction bases unmatched: 4. The chain's CDR3 is CAWDGQGYEQYF. The CDR3 coding sequence is TGTGCCTGGGACGGACAGGGATACGAGCAGTACTTC.

This clone was counted only a few times. The chain uses TRBV6-5 and TRBJ1-5; tentatively, D is TRBD1 (6 bases). CDR1 is MNHEY and CDR2 is SVGAGI in the germline V gene. The CDR3 contains 15 residues. The V end was cut by 0 bases, the J end by 1 base, with 7 bases between. The CDR3 loop reads CASSYSGGSNQPQHF. The CDR3 coding sequence is TGTGCCAGCAGTTACTCAGGGGGAAGCAATCAGCCCCAGCATTTT.

The chain links TRBV9 to TRBJ2-1, with a weak D call TRBD1 (6 bases). This CDR3 is 14 amino acids long. CDR1 is SGDLS, CDR2 YYNGEE, per germline. Deletions cut 2 bases from V and 8 bases from J, with 14 bases between. The CDR3 region has the DNA TGTGCCAGCAGCGTCGGCGCTGGGGGCCATGAGCAGTTCTTC. Translating gives CASSVGAGGHEQFF. Variable domain in full (rest from reference TRBV9 and TRBJ2-1): DSGVTQTPKHLITATGQRVTLRCSPRSGDLSVYWYQQSLDQGLQFLIQYYNGEERAKGNILERFSAQQFPDLHSELNLSSLELGDSALYFCASSVGAGGHEQFFGPGTRLTVL.

The rearrangement joins TRBV11-2 to TRBJ2-3; 11 bases map to TRBD2. V shed 3 bases and J 7 bases; nucleotides not matched to a gene: 6. Germline V gives CDR1 SGHAT, CDR2 FQNNGV. The CDR3 sequence is 15 residues long. The CDR3 bases are TGTGCCAGCAGCTTTCGAGTGACTAGCGGGAATACGCAGTATTTT. Its translation: CASSFRVTSGNTQYF.

V usage is TRBV4-1 and J usage is TRBJ2-4; D assignment may be TRBD1 or TRBD2 (5 bases each). Trimming left V 0 bases short and J 0 bases short, with 12 bases between. Per the germline V gene, CDR1 is MGHRA and CDR2 is YSYEKL. The CDR3 is made up of 17 amino acids. The CDR3 DNA sequence: TGCGCCAGCAGCCAAGAATGGGGGATCCTAGCCAAAAACATTCAGTACTTC. Translated: CASSQEWGILAKNIQYF.

The chain employs TRBV7-2 and TRBJ2-7; 11 nucleotides align to TRBD2. Germline V gene data show CDR1 as SGHTA and CDR2 as FQGNSA. The CDR3 runs 15 residues. J gave up 3 bases and V 5 bases, and 6 bases lay outside the gene matches. The CDR3 reads CASSLTSGRVYEQYF. The CDR3 nucleotides read TGTGCCAGCAGCCTAACTAGCGGGAGAGTCTACGAGCAGTACTTC.

The chain couples TRBV11-2 to TRBJ1-6, with D unclear. Germline assignment: CDR1 SGHAT and CDR2 FQNNGV. The CDR3 is 16 amino acids. V gave up 4 bases and J gave up 0 bases, with 10 bases separating them. The CDR3 sequence: CASSSRVSSYNSPLHF. In nucleotides, the CDR3 is TGTGCCAGCAGCTCCCGGGTTAGCTCCTATAATTCACCCCTCCACTTT. The entire variable domain, with the rest obtained from reference TRBV11-2 and TRBJ1-6, is as follows: EAGVAQSPRYKIIEKRQSVAFWCNPISGHATLYWYQQILGQGPKLLIQFQNNGVVDDSQLPKDRFSAERLKGVDSTLKIQPAKLEDSAVYLCASSSRVSSYNSPLHFGNGTRLTVT.

The rearrangement uses TRBV27 and TRBJ2-7; no definite D call. The CDR3 contains 13 residues. Germline V gene sequence: CDR1 MNHEY, CDR2 SMNVEV (reference sequence). The V and J ends lost 4 bases and 3 bases respectively, with 10 bases between them. The CDR3 DNA reads TGTGCCAGCAGTTCGCCCCCGAGCTACGAGCAGTACTTC. This codes for CASSSPPSYEQYF.

The V and J genes are TRBV19 and TRBJ2-7, with 14 bases fitting TRBD2. The CDR3 covers 19 residues. Germline CDR1 and CDR2: LNHDA and SQIVND (reference sequence). With 4 bases clipped from V and 5 bases from J, the junction kept 16 bases outside the gene matches. The CDR3, as DNA: TGTGCCAGTAGTACGAGGCCCGGGACTAGCGGGAGAACATTTAACGAGCAGTACTTC. Translated, it gives CASSTRPGTSGRTFNEQYF.

The V call is TRBV6-5, the J call TRBJ1-2; D is uncertain. CDR1 and CDR2 from the germline V gene are MNHEY and SVGAGI. The CDR3 runs 12 residues. V dropped 5 bases and J dropped 8 bases, with 12 bases sitting between them. The CDR3 coding sequence is TGTGCCAGCAGTCAGCACAATATCGGCTACACCTTC. Protein sequence: CASSQHNIGYTF.